The 19 T cell receptor beta chains listed next were all sequenced from one sample in a study of OX40 agonist ivuxolimab in advanced cancers. The table came from immunoSEQ multiplex PCR; TCRdb's copy has only in-frame clones and leaves some out. The sample has about 72,000 clones; roughly 90% are singletons. The sample here was CD4+ or CD8+ T cells sorted from blood, taken in a trial of the OX40 agonist ivuxolimab. These receptors were collected from an adult with an advanced solid tumor such as melanoma, head and neck, liver or kidney cancer.

This clone was detected only once. The chain recombines TRBV12-5 with TRBJ2-6; unclear D gene. The CDR3 totals 13 residues. The V gene lost 2 bases and the J gene lost 1 base, with 0 bases spanning the gap. Germline CDR1 is LGHNT and CDR2 is FRNRAP. CDR3 residues: CASGLSGANVLTF. The CDR3 DNA sequence: TGTGCTAGTGGTTTGTCTGGGGCCAACGTCCTGACTTTC.

This clone has just one count. The chain uses TRBV19 and TRBJ2-7, with TRBD2 matching 8 bases. V was clipped by 3 bases and J by 7 bases; unmatched bases: 11. The V gene's germline CDR1 is LNHDA and CDR2 SQIVND (reference sequence). The CDR3 extends over 15 amino acids. CDR3 residues: CASSIKGAGANEQYF. Here the CDR3 DNA reads TGTGCCAGTAGTATTAAGGGAGCGGGAGCTAATGAGCAGTACTTC.

Points on this clone: Germline and junction disagree at one end, which may indicate a read error. The chain joins TRBV7-7 to TRBJ2-5; 7 bases map to TRBD1. The CDR3 totals 13 residues. Germline V gives CDR1 SSHAT, CDR2 FNYEAQ (reference sequence). CDR3: CASSLDREETQYF. CDR3 coding DNA: TGTGCTAGCAGCTTAGACAGGGAAGAGACCCAGTACTTC.

The rearrangement uses TRBV4-1 and TRBJ1-2; D gene uncertain. The germline CDR1 and CDR2 sequences are MGHRA and YSYEKL. The CDR3 spans 14 residues. V lost 0 bases and J lost 7, with 12 bases in between. CDR3 residues: CASSQDRAVGGYTF. The CDR3 region has the DNA TGCGCCAGCAGCCAAGATCGGGCTGTGGGTGGCTACACCTTC.

With respect to this clone: Mismatch with germline at one junction end may stem from a read error. This chain uses TRBV6-1 with TRBJ1-4; tentatively, D is TRBD1 (5 bases). The CDR3 runs to 14 residues. The germline gives CDR1 MNHNS, CDR2 SASEGT. CDR3 DNA sequence: TGTGCCAGCCAGGGTTTCGTAGCTAATGAAAGACTGTTTTTT. As protein: CASQGFVANERLFF.

This clone was seen a few times. The chain joins TRBV11-2 to TRBJ2-1; the match to TRBD2 covers 7 bases. Losses at the gene ends were 5 bases for V and 7 bases for J; bases not matched to a gene: 8. In germline, CDR1 is SGHAT, CDR2 FQNNGV. The CDR3 extends over 14 amino acids. CDR3 sequence reads: CASSPLNSGNEQFF. The CDR3 DNA sequence: TGTGCCAGCAGCCCGCTGAATAGCGGGAATGAGCAGTTCTTC.

The chain employs TRBV28 and TRBJ2-7; 8 nucleotides agree with TRBD1. CDR1 is MDHEN and CDR2 is SYDVKM in the germline V gene. Trimming at V came to 5 bases and at J to 7 bases, leaving 10 bases not matched to a gene. The CDR3 is 14 amino acids. The chain's CDR3 is CASSVPRGREEQYF. The CDR3 DNA follows: TGTGCCAGCAGTGTCCCCAGGGGGCGAGAAGAGCAGTACTTC.

The chain employs TRBV2 and TRBJ1-6; tentatively, D is TRBD1 (6 bases). The V end lost 7 bases, the J end lost 7 bases, and 11 bases lay between the germline ends. Germline assignment: CDR1 SNHLY and CDR2 FYNNEI. This CDR3 has 13 amino acids. The CDR3 is CASNTQGNSPLHF. CDR3 nucleotide sequence: TGTGCCAGCAACACCCAGGGGAATTCACCCCTCCACTTT.

The chain links TRBV5-4 to TRBJ2-3; TRBD2 might be the D (6 bases). The V gene lost 5 bases and the J gene lost 4 bases, with 11 bases spanning the gap. Per the germline V gene, CDR1 is SGHNT and CDR2 is YYREEE (reference sequence). CDR3 length: 13 residues. The CDR3 DNA is TGTGCCAGCAGAAGAGGGACTGCAGATACGCAGTATTTT. This translates into CASRRGTADTQYF.

This chain uses TRBV5-6 with TRBJ2-7; tentatively, D is TRBD2 (6 bases). The ends were cut back, 5 bases at V and 5 bases at J, with 17 bases in the middle. CDR1 is SGHDT and CDR2 is YYEEEE in the germline V gene. This CDR3 region has 14 residues. The CDR3 here is CASRVLGGTNEQYF. The CDR3 bases are TGTGCCAGCAGGGTGTTGGGGGGTACCAACGAGCAGTACTTC.

This sequence joins TRBV18 and TRBJ2-3; 7 nucleotides line up with TRBD2. Germline V gene data show CDR1 as KGHSH and CDR2 as LQKENI. After removal of 4 bases from V and 6 bases from J, the junction contained 10 bases not matched to a gene. The CDR3 loop spans 15 amino acids. The CDR3 region is CASSLEGTIMDTQYF. CDR3 in DNA: TGTGCCAGCTCACTAGAGGGGACTATAATGGATACGCAGTATTTT.

This chain joins TRBV28 and TRBJ1-6; D possibly corresponds to TRBD1 (5 bases). CDR1 is MDHEN and CDR2 is SYDVKM in the germline V gene. This CDR3 region has 14 residues. V lost 8 bases and J 10 bases, leaving 18 bases between the germline ends. CDR3 bases: TGTGCCAGCTTAAGTGGGCCAGGGAACTCACCCCTCCACTTT. Protein: CASLSGPGNSPLHF.

This sequence joins TRBV2 and TRBJ2-3; D ambiguous. The V gene's germline CDR1 is SNHLY and CDR2 FYNNEI. The V gene lost 6 bases and the J gene lost 2 bases, with 6 bases spanning the gap. The CDR3 contains 12 residues. The CDR3 loop is CASSLSTDTQYF. The CDR3 DNA follows: TGTGCCAGCAGCCTTTCCACAGATACGCAGTATTTT.

The J gene is TRBJ2-1, the V gene TRBV11-2; 9 bases align to TRBD2. The CDR3 consists of 15 residues. V dropped 7 bases and J dropped 3; count of bases not matched to a gene: 7. From germline, CDR1 is SGHAT and CDR2 FQNNGV. CDR3 coding DNA: TGTGCCAGCACCTCTCTAGCGGGATTCTACAATGAGCAGTTCTTC. Translating it yields CASTSLAGFYNEQFF.

V gene TRBV19 combines with J gene TRBJ2-3; TRBD1 might be the D (6 bases). Germline assignment: CDR1 LNHDA and CDR2 SQIVND (reference sequence). V was trimmed by 4 bases and J by 3 bases, leaving 8 bases between them. The CDR3 runs 13 residues. The DNA for the CDR3 is TGTGCCAGTAGTACAGGACAGACAGATACGCAGTATTTT. Translating gives CASSTGQTDTQYF.

The chain links TRBV6-5 to TRBJ2-7, with D possibly being TRBD1 (5 bases). Trimming pared 2 bases from V and 6 bases from J, leaving 17 bases between. Germline V lookup: CDR1 MNHEY, CDR2 SVGAGI. The CDR3 contains 15 residues. For the CDR3, the DNA is TGTGCCAGCAGTTACCCGCAGACAGACACAGCCGAGCAGTACTTC. Protein: CASSYPQTDTAEQYF.

The chain joins TRBV2 to TRBJ2-7, with unresolved D. Looked up from germline, CDR1 is SNHLY and CDR2 is FYNNEI. V lost 5 bases to trimming and J lost 12 bases, with 11 bases between them. The CDR3 totals 10 residues. The CDR3 sequence is CASSTRLRYF. The CDR3 coding sequence is TGTGCCAGCAGTACCAGACTGAGGTACTTC.

In its sample, this clone was seen once. This sequence joins TRBV6-6 and TRBJ2-7; TRBD1 matches 8 bases. Germline V gene lookup returns CDR1 MNHNY and CDR2 SVGAGI (reference sequence). The ends lost 4 bases at V and 0 bases at J; junction bases unmatched: 5. CDR3 length: 15 amino acids. Here the CDR3 DNA reads TGTGCCAGCAGTTTAACCGGGACAGGCTCCTACGAGCAGTACTTC. Translating it yields CASSLTGTGSYEQYF.

Only one count was recorded for this clone. This chain joins TRBV6-5 and TRBJ1-1; possible D gene TRBD1, 5 bases. The CDR3 runs 12 residues. V was pared by 5 bases and J by 1 base, with 5 bases between. Per the germline V gene, CDR1 is MNHEY and CDR2 is SVGAGI. The chain's CDR3 is CASSRGNTEAFF. The CDR3 DNA sequence: TGTGCCAGCAGTAGGGGGAACACTGAAGCTTTCTTT.